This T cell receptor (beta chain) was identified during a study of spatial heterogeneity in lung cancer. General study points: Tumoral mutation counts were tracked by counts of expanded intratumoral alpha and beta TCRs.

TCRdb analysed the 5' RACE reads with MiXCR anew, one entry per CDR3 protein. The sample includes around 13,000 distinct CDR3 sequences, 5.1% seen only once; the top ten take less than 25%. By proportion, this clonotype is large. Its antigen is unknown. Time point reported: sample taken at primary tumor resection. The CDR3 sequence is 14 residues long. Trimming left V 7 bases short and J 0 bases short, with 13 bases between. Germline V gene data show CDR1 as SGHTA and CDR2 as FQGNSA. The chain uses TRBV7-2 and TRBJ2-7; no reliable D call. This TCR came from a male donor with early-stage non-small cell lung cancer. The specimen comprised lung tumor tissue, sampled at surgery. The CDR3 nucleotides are TGTGCCAGCAAACCAGCACCTAGCTCCTACGAGCAGTACTTC. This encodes CASKPAPSSYEQYF.